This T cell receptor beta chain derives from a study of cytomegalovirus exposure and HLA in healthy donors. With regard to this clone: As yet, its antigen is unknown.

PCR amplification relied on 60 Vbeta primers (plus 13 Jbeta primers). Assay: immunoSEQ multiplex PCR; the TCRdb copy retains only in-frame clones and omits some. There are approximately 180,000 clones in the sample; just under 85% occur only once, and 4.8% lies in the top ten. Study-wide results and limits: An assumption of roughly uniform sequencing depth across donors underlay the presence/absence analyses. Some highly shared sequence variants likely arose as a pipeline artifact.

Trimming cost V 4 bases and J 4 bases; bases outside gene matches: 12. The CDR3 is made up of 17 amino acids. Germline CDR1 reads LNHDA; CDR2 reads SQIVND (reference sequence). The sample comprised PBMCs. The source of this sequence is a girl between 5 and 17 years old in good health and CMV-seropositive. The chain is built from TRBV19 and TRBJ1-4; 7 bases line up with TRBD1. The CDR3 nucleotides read TGTGCCAGTAGTACCTTGACAGGGTCGAGAGTTAATGAAAAACTGTTTTTT. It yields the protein CASSTLTGSRVNEKLFF.